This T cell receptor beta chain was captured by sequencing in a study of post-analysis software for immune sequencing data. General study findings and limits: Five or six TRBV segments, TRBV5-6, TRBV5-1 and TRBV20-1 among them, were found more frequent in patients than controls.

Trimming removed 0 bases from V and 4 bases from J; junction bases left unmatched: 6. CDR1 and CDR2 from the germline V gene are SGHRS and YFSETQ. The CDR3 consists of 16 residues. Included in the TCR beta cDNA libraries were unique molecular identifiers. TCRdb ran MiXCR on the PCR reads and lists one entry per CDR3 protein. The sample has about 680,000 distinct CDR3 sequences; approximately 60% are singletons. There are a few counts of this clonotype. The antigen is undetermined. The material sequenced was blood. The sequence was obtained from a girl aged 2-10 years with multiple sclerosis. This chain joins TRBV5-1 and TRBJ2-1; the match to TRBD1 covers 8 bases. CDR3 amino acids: CASSLGDRQSYNEQFF. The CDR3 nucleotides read TGCGCCAGCAGCTTGGGGGACAGGCAGTCTTACAATGAGCAGTTCTTC.